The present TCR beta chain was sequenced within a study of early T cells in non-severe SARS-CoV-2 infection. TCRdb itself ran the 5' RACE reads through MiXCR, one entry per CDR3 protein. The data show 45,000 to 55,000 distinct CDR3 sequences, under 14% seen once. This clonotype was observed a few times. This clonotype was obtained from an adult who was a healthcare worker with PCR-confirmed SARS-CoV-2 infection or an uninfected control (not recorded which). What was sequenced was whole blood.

The CDR3 is CSASDTLAGEGNEQFF. CDR3 in DNA: TGCAGTGCTAGCGATACCCTAGCGGGAGAAGGCAATGAGCAGTTCTTC. The rearrangement uses TRBV20-1 and TRBJ2-1, with 10 bases that match TRBD2. CDR3 length: 16 amino acids. The junction had 11 bases not matched to a gene; V was cut back by 3 bases and J by 6 bases. Germline loops: CDR1 DFQATT, CDR2 SNEGSKA (reference sequence).